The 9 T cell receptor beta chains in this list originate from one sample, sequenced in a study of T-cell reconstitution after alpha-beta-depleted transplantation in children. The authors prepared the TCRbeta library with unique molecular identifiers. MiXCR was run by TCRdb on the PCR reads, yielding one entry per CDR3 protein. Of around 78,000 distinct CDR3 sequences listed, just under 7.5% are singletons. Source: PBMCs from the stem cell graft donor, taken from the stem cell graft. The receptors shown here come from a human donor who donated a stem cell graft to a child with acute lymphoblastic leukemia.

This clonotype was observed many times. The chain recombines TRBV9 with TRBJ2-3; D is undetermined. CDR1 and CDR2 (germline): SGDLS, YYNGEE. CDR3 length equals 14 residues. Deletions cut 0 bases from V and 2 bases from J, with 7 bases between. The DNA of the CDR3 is TGTGCCAGCAGCGTAGAGGGCCTCACAGATACGCAGTATTTT. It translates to CASSVEGLTDTQYF.

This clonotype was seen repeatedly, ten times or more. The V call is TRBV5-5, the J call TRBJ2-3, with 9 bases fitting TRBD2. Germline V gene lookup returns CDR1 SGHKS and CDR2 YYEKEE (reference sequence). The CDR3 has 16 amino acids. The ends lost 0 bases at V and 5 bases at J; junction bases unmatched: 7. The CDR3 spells CASSLGPAGGGDTQYF. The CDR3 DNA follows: TGTGCCAGCAGCTTGGGCCCAGCGGGGGGAGGAGATACGCAGTATTTT.

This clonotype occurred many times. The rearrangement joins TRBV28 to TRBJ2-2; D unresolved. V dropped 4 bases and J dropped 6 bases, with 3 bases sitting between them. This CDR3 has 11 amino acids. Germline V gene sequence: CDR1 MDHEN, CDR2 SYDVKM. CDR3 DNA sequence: TGTGCCAGCAGTTCCCCCGGGGAGCTGTTTTTT. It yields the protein CASSSPGELFF.

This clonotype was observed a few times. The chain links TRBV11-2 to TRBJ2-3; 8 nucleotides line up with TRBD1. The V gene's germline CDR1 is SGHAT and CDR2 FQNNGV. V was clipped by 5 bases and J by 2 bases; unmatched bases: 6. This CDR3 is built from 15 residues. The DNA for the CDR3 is TGTGCCAGCAGCGACGGGACAGGCCTCACAGATACGCAGTATTTT. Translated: CASSDGTGLTDTQYF.

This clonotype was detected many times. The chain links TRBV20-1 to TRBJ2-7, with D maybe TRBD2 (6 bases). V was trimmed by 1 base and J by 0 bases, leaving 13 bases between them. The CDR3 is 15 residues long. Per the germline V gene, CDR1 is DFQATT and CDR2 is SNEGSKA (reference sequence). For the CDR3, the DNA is TGCAGTGCTAGAGGGATGCGGGAAACCTCCTACGAGCAGTACTTC. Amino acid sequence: CSARGMRETSYEQYF.

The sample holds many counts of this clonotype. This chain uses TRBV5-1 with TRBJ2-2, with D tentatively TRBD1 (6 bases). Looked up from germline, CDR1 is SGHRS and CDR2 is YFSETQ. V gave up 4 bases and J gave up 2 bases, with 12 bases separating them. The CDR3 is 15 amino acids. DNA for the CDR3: TGCGCCAGCAGCGTAATTGGGGGCAACACCGGGGAGCTGTTTTTT. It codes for CASSVIGGNTGELFF.

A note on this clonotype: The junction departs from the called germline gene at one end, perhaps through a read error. CDR3 protein: CAISPPGQGYYEQYF. The CDR3 bases are TGTGCCATCAGCCCACCGGGACAGGGTTACTACGAGCAGTACTTC. The chain has TRBV7-9 and TRBJ2-7, with 9 bases identical to TRBD1. Germline V lookup: CDR1 SEHNR, CDR2 FQNEAQ (reference sequence). The CDR3 loop spans 15 amino acids.

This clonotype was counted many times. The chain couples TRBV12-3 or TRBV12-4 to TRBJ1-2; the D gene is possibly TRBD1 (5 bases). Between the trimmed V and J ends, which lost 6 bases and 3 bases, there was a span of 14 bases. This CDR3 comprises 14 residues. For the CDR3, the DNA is TGTGCCAGCAGCATCTTCAGGGTCCACTATGGCTACACCTTC. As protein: CASSIFRVHYGYTF.

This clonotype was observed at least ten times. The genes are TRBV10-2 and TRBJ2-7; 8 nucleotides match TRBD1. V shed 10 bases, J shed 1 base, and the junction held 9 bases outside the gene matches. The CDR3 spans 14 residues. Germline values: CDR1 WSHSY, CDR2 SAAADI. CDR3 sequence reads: CATQSGTGSYEQYF. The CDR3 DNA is TGCGCCACCCAATCCGGGACAGGTTCCTACGAGCAGTACTTC.